This paragraph reports one T cell receptor (beta chain). These data come from a study of T cells in Graves' hyperthyroidism and ophthalmopathy. RNA transcripts provided the source from which TCR beta CDR3 regions were amplified. The HTBI set primed first-round TCR CDR3 RT-PCR. TCRdb fed the multiplex PCR reads into MiXCR, producing one record per CDR3 protein. The data show hundreds of thousands of distinct CDR3 sequences, 14% to 15% seen once. With V trimmed by 5 bases and J by 5 bases, 8 bases remained unmatched. CDR3 length equals 18 residues. The V gene's germline CDR1 is LNHDA and CDR2 SQIVND (reference sequence).

This receptor was obtained from a woman aged 35 to 49 with Graves' ophthalmopathy. The sequenced sample consisted of blood. J is TRBJ2-2 and V is TRBV19, with 16 nucleotides matching TRBD2. In DNA, the CDR3 is TGTGCCAGTAGTCCGGGACTAGCGGGAGGGCCCGGTACCGGGGAGCTGTTTTTT. The encoded protein is CASSPGLAGGPGTGELFF.